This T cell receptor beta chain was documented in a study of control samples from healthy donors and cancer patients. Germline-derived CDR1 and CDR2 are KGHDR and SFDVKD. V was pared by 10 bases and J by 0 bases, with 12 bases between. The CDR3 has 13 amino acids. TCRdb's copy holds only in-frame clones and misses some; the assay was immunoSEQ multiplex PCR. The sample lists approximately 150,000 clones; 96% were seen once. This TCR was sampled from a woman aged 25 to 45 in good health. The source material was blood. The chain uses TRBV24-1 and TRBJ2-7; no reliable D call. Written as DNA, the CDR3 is TGTGCCACTCCGAGTCCAGACTCCTACGAGCAGTACTTC. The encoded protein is CATPSPDSYEQYF.